These 10 T cell receptor beta chains came from one sample sequenced in a study of T cells and Merkel cell carcinoma outcomes. TCRdb's copy holds only in-frame clones and misses some; the assay was immunoSEQ multiplex PCR. Among 3,600 or so clones listed, around 92% were seen once. The specimen sequenced was tumor tissue from Merkel cell carcinoma. These receptors all stem from a human donor with Merkel cell carcinoma.

To note about this clone: The junction departs from the called germline gene at one end, perhaps through a read error. The same CDR3 can be traced to other DNA sequences in this sample. The rearrangement joins TRBV9 to TRBJ2-1, with 12 bases identical to TRBD2. CDR3 length: 14 residues. Per germline, CDR1 SGDLS and CDR2 YYNGEE. In nucleotides, the CDR3 is TGTGCCAGCAGCGGGACTAGCGGGACCAATGAACAGTTCTTC. Translation gives CASSGTSGTNEQFF.

This CDR3 reads CATSRVGQGLDGYTF. The DNA for the CDR3 is TGTGCCACCAGCAGAGTGGGGCAGGGTCTGGACGGCTACACCTTC. The chain recombines TRBV15 with TRBJ1-2; D might be TRBD1 (5 bases). Trimming removed 1 base at V and 8 bases at J, with 17 bases between. The CDR3 loop spans 15 amino acids. The germline gives CDR1 LNHNV, CDR2 YYDKDF (reference sequence).

The chain carries TRBV11-2 and TRBJ1-3, with 7 bases that match TRBD1. V shed 5 bases, J shed 4 bases, and the junction held 5 bases outside the gene matches. CDR1 and CDR2 (germline): SGHAT, FQNNGV. The CDR3 extends over 14 amino acids. The CDR3 region has the DNA TGTGCCAGCAGCCCGACAGGGCCAGGAAACACCATATATTTT. Translation gives CASSPTGPGNTIYF.

The genes are TRBV9 and TRBJ2-3; 8 bases map to TRBD2. Germline trimming cut 4 bases from V and 4 bases from J; bases unmatched to any gene: 14. CDR1 and CDR2 (germline): SGDLS, YYNGEE. The CDR3 length is 17 residues. CDR3: CASSRSAGLGGADTQYF. The DNA for the CDR3 is TGTGCCAGCAGCCGATCCGCGGGACTAGGAGGGGCAGATACGCAGTATTTT. Full variable domain (rest looked up from reference TRBV9 and TRBJ2-3): DSGVTQTPKHLITATGQRVTLRCSPRSGDLSVYWYQQSLDQGLQFLIQYYNGEERAKGNILERFSAQQFPDLHSELNLSSLELGDSALYFCASSRSAGLGGADTQYFGPGTRLTVL.

About this clone itself: This sample also contains other DNA sequences that code for the same CDR3. The V gene is TRBV4-2, the J gene TRBJ1-3; D unclear. CDR1 and CDR2 from the germline V gene are LGHNA and YNFKEQ. The CDR3 consists of 13 residues. V was shortened by 2 bases and J by 9 bases, with 11 bases between the two germline ends. The CDR3 DNA follows: TGTGCCAGCAGCCAAACTAATTTCGGCACCATATATTTT. Protein: CASSQTNFGTIYF.

The chain joins TRBV11-3 to TRBJ1-5; the D is unclear. The CDR3 runs to 17 residues. Germline loops: CDR1 SGHNT, CDR2 YENEEA. The ends were cut back, 2 bases at V and 0 bases at J, with 14 bases in the middle. CDR3 sequence (DNA): TGTGCCAGCAGCTTAACAACGGAGGGCCTTAGCAATCAGCCCCAGCATTTT. Amino acids: CASSLTTEGLSNQPQHF.

V and J are TRBV6-1 and TRBJ2-3; 7 bases map to TRBD2. V trimming: 1 base; J trimming: 4 bases; junction bases outside the gene matches: 5. CDR1 MNHNS and CDR2 SASEGT come from the germline V gene. This CDR3 contains 15 residues. The CDR3 spells CASSEGSSGSDTQYF. The DNA of the CDR3 is TGTGCCAGCAGTGAAGGGTCTAGCGGATCAGATACGCAGTATTTT.

This chain joins TRBV18 and TRBJ2-3; D gene unclear. V was clipped by 1 base and J by 7 bases, with 6 bases between them. CDR1 KGHSH and CDR2 LQKENI come from the germline V gene. The CDR3 is 12 residues long. CDR3 region: CASSPLGNTQYF. The CDR3 coding sequence is TGTGCCAGCTCACCACTAGGGAATACGCAGTATTTT.

The chain carries TRBV7-9 and TRBJ2-2; D not resolved. The germline V and J ends were trimmed by 5 bases and 5 bases, with 6 bases remaining between them. The CDR3 extends over 12 amino acids. Per germline, CDR1 SEHNR and CDR2 FQNEAQ (reference sequence). CDR3 DNA: TGTGCCAGCAGCGAAGGGACCGGGGAGCTGTTTTTT. As protein: CASSEGTGELFF.

Regarding this clone: An end of the junction differs from the germline gene, which may be a read error. The rearrangement links TRBV5-1 to TRBJ1-1; 7 bases line up with TRBD1. Per germline, CDR1 SGHRS and CDR2 YFSETQ. There are 13 residues in the CDR3. CDR3 in amino acids: CASSKGQHTEAFF. CDR3 nucleotides: TGCGCCAGCAGCAAGGGACAGCACACAGAAGCTTTCTTT.